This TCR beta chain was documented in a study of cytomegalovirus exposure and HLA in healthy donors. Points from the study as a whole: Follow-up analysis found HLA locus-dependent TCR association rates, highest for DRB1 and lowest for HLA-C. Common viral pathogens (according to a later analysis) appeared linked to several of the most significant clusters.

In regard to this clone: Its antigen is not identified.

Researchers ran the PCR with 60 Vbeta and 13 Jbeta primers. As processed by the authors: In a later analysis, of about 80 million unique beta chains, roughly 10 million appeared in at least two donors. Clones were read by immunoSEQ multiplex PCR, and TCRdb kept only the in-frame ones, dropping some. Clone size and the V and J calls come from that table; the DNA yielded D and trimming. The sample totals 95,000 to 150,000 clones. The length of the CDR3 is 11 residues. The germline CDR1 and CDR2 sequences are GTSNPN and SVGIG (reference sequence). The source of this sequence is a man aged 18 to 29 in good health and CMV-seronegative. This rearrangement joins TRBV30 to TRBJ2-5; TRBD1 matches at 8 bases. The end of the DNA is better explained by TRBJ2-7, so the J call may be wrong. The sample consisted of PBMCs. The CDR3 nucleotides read TGTGCCTGGACGGACAGGGACGAGCAGTACTTC. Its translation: CAWTDRDEQYF.